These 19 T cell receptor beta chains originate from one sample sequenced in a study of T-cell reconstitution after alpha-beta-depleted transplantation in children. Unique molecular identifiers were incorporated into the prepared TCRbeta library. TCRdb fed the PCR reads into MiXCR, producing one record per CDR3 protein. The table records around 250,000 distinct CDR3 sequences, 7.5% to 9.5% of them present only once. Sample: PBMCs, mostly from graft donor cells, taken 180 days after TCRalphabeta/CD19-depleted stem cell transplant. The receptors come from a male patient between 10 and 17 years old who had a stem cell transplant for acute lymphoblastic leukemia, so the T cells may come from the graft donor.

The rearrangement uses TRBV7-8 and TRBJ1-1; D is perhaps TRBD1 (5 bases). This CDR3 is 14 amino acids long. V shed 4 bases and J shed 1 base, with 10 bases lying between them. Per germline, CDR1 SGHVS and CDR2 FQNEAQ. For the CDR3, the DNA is TGTGCCAGCAGCTGGAGCGGACAGAACACTGAAGCTTTCTTT. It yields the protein CASSWSGQNTEAFF.

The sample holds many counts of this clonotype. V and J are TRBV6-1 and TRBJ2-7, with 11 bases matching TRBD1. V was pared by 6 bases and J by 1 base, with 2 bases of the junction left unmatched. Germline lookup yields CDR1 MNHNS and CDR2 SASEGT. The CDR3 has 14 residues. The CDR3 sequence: CASRDRGLSYEQYF. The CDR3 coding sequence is TGTGCCAGCAGGGACAGGGGGCTTTCCTACGAGCAGTACTTC.

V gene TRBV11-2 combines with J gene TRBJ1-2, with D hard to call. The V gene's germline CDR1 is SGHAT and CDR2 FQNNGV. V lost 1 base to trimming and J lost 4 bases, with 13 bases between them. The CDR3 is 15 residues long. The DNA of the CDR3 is TGTGCCAGCAGCTTAGGTAGATGGTTTGGCTATGGCTACACCTTC. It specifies CASSLGRWFGYGYTF.

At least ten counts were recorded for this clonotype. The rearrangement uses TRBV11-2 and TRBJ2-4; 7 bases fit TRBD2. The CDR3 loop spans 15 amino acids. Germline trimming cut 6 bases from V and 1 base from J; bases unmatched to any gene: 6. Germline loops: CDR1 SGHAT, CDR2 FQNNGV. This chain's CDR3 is CASRSGGEAKNIQYF. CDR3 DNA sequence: TGTGCCAGCAGATCGGGGGGAGAGGCCAAAAACATTCAGTACTTC.

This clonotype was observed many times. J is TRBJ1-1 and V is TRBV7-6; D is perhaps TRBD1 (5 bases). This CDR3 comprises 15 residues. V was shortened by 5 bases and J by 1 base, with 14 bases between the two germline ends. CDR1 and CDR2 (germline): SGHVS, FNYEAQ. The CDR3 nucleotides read TGTGCCAGCAGCCAACGTAGGGGCCAGAACACTGAAGCTTTCTTT. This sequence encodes CASSQRRGQNTEAFF. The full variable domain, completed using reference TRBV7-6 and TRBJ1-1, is GAGVSQSPRYKVTKRGQDVALRCDPISGHVSLYWYRQALGQGPEFLTYFNYEAQQDKSGLPNDRFSAERPEGSISTLTIQRTEQRDSAMYRCASSQRRGQNTEAFFGQGTRLTVV.

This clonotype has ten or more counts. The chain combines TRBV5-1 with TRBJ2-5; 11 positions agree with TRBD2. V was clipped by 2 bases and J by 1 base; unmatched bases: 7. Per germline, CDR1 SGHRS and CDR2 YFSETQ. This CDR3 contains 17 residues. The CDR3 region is CASSLSLAGGTQETQYF. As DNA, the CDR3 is TGCGCCAGCAGCTTAAGCCTAGCGGGGGGCACCCAAGAGACCCAGTACTTC.

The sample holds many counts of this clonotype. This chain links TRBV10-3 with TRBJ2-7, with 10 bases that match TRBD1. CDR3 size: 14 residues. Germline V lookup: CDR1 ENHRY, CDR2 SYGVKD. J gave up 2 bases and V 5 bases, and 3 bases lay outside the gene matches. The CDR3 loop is CAISTGTGAYEQYF. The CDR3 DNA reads TGTGCCATCAGTACCGGGACAGGGGCCTACGAGCAGTACTTC.

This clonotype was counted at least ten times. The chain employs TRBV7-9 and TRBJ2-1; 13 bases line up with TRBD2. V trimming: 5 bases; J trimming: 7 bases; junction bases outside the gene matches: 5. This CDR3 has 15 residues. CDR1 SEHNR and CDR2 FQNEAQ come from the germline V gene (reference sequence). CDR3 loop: CASSLGLAGVNEQFF. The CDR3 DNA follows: TGTGCCAGCAGCCTCGGACTAGCGGGAGTGAATGAGCAGTTCTTC.

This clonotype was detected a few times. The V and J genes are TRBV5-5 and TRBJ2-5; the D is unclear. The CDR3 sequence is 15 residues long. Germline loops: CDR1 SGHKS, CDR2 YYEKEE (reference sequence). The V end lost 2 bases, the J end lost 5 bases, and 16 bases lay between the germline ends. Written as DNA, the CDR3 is TGTGCCAGCAGCTTAGAGGTTTTCCCTCCGGAGACCCAGTACTTC. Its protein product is CASSLEVFPPETQYF.

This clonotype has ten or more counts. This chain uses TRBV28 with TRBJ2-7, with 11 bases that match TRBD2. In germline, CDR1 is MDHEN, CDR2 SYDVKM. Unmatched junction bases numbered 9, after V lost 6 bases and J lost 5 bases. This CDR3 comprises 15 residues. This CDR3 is CASRIAGGPLDEQYF. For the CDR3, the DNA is TGTGCCAGCAGAATAGCGGGAGGGCCCCTCGACGAGCAGTACTTC. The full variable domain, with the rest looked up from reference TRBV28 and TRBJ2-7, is DVKVTQSSRYLVKRTGEKVFLECVQDMDHENMFWYRQDPGLGLRLIYFSYDVKMKEKGDIPEGYSVSREKKERFSLILESASTNQTSMYLCASRIAGGPLDEQYFGPGTRLTVT.

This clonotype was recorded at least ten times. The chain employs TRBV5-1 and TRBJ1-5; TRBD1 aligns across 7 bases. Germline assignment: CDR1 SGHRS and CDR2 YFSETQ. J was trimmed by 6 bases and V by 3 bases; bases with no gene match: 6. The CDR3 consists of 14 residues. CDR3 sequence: CASSYHRGGQPQHF. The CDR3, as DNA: TGCGCCAGCAGCTACCACAGGGGTGGTCAGCCCCAGCATTTT.

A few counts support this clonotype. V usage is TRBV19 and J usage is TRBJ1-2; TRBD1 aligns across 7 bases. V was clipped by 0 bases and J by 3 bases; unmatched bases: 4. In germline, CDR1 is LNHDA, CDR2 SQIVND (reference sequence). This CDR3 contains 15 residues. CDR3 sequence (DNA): TGTGCCAGTAGTATAGAGGAGGGGGCGCACTATGGCTACACCTTC. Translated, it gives CASSIEEGAHYGYTF.

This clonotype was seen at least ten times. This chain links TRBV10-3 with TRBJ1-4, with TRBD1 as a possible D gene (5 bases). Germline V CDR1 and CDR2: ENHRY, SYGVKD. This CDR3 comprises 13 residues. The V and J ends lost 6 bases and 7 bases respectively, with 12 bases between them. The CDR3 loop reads CAIRGEAGEKLFF. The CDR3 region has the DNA TGTGCCATCAGGGGGGAGGCTGGTGAAAAACTGTTTTTT.

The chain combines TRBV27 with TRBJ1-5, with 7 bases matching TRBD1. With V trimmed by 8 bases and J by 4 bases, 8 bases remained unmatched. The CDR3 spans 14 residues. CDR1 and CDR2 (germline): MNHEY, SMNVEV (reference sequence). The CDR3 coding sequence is TGTGCCAGCCGAGGGGACAGCCTTAATCAGCCCCAGCATTTT. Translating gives CASRGDSLNQPQHF.

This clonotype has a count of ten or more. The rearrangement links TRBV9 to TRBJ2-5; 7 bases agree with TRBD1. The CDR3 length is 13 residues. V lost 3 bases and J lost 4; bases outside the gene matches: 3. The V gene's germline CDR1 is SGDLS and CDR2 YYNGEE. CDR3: CASSERQGETQYF. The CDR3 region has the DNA TGTGCCAGCAGCGAGCGACAGGGAGAGACCCAGTACTTC.

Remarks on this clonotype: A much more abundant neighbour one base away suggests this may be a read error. CDR3 residues: CASSQVDSRDSVRHQHF. CDR3 nucleotides: TGCGCCAGCAGCCAAGTAGATTCAAGGGACAGTGTGAGACACCAGCATTTT. This chain uses TRBV4-3 with TRBJ1-5; 7 bases fit TRBD1. CDR1 is LGHNA and CDR2 is YSLEER in the germline V gene. The junction had 18 bases not matched to a gene; V was cut back by 1 base and J by 12 bases. The CDR3 is 17 amino acids.

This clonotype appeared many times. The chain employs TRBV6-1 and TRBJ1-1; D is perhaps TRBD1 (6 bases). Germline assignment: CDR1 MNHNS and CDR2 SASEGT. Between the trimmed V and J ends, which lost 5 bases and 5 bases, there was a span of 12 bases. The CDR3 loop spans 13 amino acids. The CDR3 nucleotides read TGTGCCAGCAGTCTCAGGGGAGGAACTGAAGCTTTCTTT. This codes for CASSLRGGTEAFF.

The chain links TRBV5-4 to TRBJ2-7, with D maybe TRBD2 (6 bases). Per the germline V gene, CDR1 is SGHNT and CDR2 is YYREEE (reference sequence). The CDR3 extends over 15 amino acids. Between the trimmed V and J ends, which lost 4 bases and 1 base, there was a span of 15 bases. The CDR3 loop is CASSEPGLRSYEQYF. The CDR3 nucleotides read TGTGCCAGCAGCGAGCCGGGACTCCGTTCCTACGAGCAGTACTTC.

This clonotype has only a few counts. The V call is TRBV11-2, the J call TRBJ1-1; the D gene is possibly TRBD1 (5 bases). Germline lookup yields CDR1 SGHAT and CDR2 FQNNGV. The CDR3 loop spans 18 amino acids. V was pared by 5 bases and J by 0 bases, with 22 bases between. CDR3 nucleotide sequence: TGTGCCAGCAGCGCCAGGGCAAGGGCCACCAATTTGAACACTGAAGCTTTCTTT. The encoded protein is CASSARARATNLNTEAFF.